This T cell receptor (beta chain) was captured by sequencing in a study of Ad26.COV2.S vaccination and SARS-CoV-2 variants. Treatment reported: 15 to 20 received Ad26.COV2.S at low or high dose, single or two shots; a few received placebo; per-sample allocation not given. On day 63 after the first injection, vaccine and placebo recipients gave samples. This person who donated was an adult of 18-55 years in Boston. Here immunoSEQ multiplex PCR was the method, and the copy in TCRdb shows in-frame clones only, minus some. The table includes fewer than 500,000 clones, about 90% detected once. V gave up 6 bases and J gave up 7 bases, with 15 bases separating them. Germline V lookup: CDR1 MDHEN, CDR2 SYDVKM. The CDR3 has 14 amino acids.

The rearrangement joins TRBV28 to TRBJ2-2; maybe TRBD1 (8 bases). The clonotype originates from a person aged 18 to 65 who received the Ad26.COV2.S COVID-19 vaccine or a placebo. Material: peripheral blood, obtained in a trial of Ad26.COV2.S vaccine versus placebo. The CDR3 nucleotides read TGTGCCAGCAGAGGACAGGGAGGGGTCGGGGAGCTGTTTTTT. Its translation is CASRGQGGVGELFF. Full variable domain (outside the CDR3, taken from reference TRBV28 and TRBJ2-2): DVKVTQSSRYLVKRTGEKVFLECVQDMDHENMFWYRQDPGLGLRLIYFSYDVKMKEKGDIPEGYSVSREKKERFSLILESASTNQTSMYLCASRGQGGVGELFFGEGSRLTVL.